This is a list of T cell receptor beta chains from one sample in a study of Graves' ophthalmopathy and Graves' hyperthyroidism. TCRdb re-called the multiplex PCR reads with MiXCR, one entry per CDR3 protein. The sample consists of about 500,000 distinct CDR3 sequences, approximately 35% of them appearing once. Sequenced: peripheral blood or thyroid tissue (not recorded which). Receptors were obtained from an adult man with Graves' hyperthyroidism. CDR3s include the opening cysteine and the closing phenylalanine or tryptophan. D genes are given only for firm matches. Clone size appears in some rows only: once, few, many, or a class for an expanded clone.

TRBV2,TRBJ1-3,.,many,CASSLKALTGNTIYF,TGTGCCAGCAGTTTGAAAGCCCTGACGGGAAACACCATATATTTT
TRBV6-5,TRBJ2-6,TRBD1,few,CASSFAGQGASGANVLTF,TGTGCCAGCAGTTTCGCGGGACAGGGGGCCTCTGGGGCCAACGTCCTGACTTTC
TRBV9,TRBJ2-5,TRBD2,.,CASSVEAGVQETQYF,TGTGCCAGCAGCGTAGAAGCGGGGGTACAAGAGACCCAGTACTTC
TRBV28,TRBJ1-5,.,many,CASSFPGGSNQPQHF,TGTGCCAGCAGTTTCCCTGGCGGTAGCAATCAGCCCCAGCATTTT
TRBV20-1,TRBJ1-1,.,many,CSASHPSAGWTEAFF,TGCAGTGCTAGTCACCCCTCGGCAGGATGGACTGAAGCTTTCTTT
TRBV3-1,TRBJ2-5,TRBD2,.,CASSQDLRGGGLRETQYF,TGTGCCAGCAGCCAAGATTTGAGGGGCGGGGGACTTCGGGAGACCCAGTACTTC
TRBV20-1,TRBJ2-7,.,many,CSAKRVSGGIPLAYEQYF,TGCAGTGCTAAACGAGTTAGTGGGGGGATTCCACTCGCCTACGAGCAGTACTTC
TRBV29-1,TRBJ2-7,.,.,CSVDLGSSYNEQYF,TGCAGCGTTGACTTAGGAAGCTCCTACAATGAGCAGTACTTC
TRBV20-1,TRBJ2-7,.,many,CSAGGGGNGDEQYF,TGCAGTGCTGGGGGCGGGGGTAATGGCGACGAGCAGTACTTC
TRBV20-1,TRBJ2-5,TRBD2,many,CSAYGLAGEETQYF,TGCAGTGCTTATGGACTAGCGGGAGAAGAGACCCAGTACTTC
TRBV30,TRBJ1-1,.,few,CAWSVGGGNTEAFF,TGTGCCTGGAGTGTAGGGGGAGGAAACACTGAAGCTTTCTTT
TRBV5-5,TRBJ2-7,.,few,CASSSGHLDFSYEQYF,TGTGCCAGCAGCTCGGGACATCTTGATTTCAGCTACGAGCAGTACTTC
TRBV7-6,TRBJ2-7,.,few,CASSYGVGDSTYEQYF,TGTGCCAGCAGTTACGGTGTAGGCGATTCGACCTACGAGCAGTACTTC
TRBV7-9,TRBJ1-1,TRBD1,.,CASSLKTGGSAEAFF,TGTGCCAGCAGCCTAAAAACAGGGGGCAGCGCTGAAGCTTTCTTT
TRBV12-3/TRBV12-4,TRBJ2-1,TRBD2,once,CASTLVRSSGNEQFF,TGTGCCAGCACTTTAGTGAGGAGTAGCGGGAACGAGCAGTTCTTC
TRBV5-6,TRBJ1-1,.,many,CASSYADSEAFF,TGTGCCAGCAGCTATGCAGACTCTGAAGCTTTCTTT
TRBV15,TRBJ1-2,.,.,CATSSEAPHSMHGYTF,TGTGCCACCAGCAGTGAGGCGCCACACAGTATGCATGGCTACACCTTC
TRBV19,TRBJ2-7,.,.,CASSKRKEGSWEQYF,TGTGCCAGTAGTAAAAGGAAAGAAGGGAGTTGGGAGCAGTACTTC
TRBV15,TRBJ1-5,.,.,CATRTRGEGQPQHF,TGTGCCACCAGGACCAGGGGAGAAGGCCAGCCCCAGCATTTT
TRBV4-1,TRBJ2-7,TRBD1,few,CASSQDLGTVQEQYF,TGCGCCAGCAGCCAAGACTTGGGGACAGTGCAAGAGCAGTACTTC
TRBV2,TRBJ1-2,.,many,CATSDYTGYTF,TGTGCCACCTCTGACTATACTGGCTACACCTTC
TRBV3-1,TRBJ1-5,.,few,CASSQDTGKYQPQHF,TGTGCCAGCAGCCAAGACACAGGGAAGTATCAGCCCCAGCATTTT
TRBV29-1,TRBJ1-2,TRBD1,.,CSVELGQGYGYTF,TGCAGCGTTGAACTGGGACAGGGCTATGGCTACACCTTC
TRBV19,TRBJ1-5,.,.,CASRDPGRFQHF,TGTGCCAGTAGAGATCCGGGCAGGTTTCAGCATTTT
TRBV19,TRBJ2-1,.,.,CASSIGVDGEQFF,TGTGCCAGTAGTATAGGTGTGGATGGTGAGCAGTTCTTC
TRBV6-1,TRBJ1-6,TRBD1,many,CASSERGQGASPLHF,TGTGCCAGCAGTGAACGAGGACAGGGGGCTTCACCCCTCCACTTT
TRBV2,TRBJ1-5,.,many,CASSGWDYSNQPQHF,TGTGCCAGCAGTGGTTGGGACTATAGCAATCAGCCCCAGCATTTT
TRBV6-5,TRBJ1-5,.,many,CASSYSGANQPQHF,TGTGCCAGCAGTTACTCGGGCGCGAATCAGCCCCAGCATTTT
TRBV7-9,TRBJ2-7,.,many,CASSFGRGNYEQYF,TGTGCCAGCAGCTTTGGCAGGGGTAACTACGAGCAGTACTTC
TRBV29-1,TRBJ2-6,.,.,CSAGRAGANVLTF,TGCAGCGCCGGACGGGCAGGGGCCAACGTCCTGACTTTC
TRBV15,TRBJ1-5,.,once,CATSQGINQPQHF,TGTGCCACCTCACAAGGGATCAATCAGCCCCAGCATTTT
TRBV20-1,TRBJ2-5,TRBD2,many,CSATRLQAGGGETQYF,TGCAGTGCTACACGACTCCAAGCGGGAGGTGGGGAGACCCAGTACTTC
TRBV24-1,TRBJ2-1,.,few,CATSDRTLSSYNEQFF,TGTGCCACCAGTGATCGTACCCTGAGCTCCTACAATGAGCAGTTCTTC
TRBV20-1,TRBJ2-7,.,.,CSASSENTGEQYF,TGCAGTGCTAGTTCCGAGAACACCGGGGAGCAGTACTTC
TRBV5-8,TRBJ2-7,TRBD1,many,CASSPGQGLEQYF,TGTGCCAGCAGTCCAGGACAGGGCCTAGAGCAGTACTTC
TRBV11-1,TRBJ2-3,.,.,CASRAGLGTDTQYF,TGTGCCAGCAGGGCGGGCCTAGGAACGGATACGCAGTATTTT
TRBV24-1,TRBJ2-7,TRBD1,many,CATSDSGTGVYEQYF,TGTGCCACCAGTGACTCCGGGACAGGGGTCTACGAGCAGTACTTC
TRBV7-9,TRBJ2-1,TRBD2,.,CASSLGLVYNEQFF,TGTGCCAGCAGCTTGGGACTAGTATACAATGAGCAGTTCTTC
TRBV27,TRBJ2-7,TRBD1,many,CASSNRQGAYEQYF,TGTGCCAGCAGTAACCGACAGGGGGCCTACGAGCAGTACTTC
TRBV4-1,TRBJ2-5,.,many,CASSQEPNQETQYF,TGCGCCAGCAGCCAAGAGCCAAACCAAGAGACCCAGTACTTC
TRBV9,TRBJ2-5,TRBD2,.,CATHRGTREIGTQYF,TGTGCCACCCACCGGGGGACTAGGGAAATAGGGACCCAGTACTTC
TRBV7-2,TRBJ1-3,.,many,CASSLDGILPSGNTIYF,TGTGCCAGCAGCTTAGATGGGATCCTACCCTCTGGAAACACCATATATTTT